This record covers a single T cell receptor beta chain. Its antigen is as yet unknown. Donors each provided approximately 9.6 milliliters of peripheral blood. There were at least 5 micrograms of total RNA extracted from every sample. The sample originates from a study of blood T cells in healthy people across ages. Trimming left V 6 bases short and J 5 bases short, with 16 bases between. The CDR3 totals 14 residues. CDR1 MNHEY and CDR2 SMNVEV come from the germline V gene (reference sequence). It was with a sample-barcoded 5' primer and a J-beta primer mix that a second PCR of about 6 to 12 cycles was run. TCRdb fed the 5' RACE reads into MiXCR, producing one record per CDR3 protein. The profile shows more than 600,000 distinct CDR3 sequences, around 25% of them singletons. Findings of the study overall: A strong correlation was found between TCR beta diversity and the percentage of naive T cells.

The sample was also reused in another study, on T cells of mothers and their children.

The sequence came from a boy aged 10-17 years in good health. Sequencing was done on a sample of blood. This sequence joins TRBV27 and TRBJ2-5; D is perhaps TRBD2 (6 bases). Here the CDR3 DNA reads TGTGCCAGCAGCCGCCGCGGGGCCAGGGAGACCCAGTACTTC. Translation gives CASSRRGARETQYF.